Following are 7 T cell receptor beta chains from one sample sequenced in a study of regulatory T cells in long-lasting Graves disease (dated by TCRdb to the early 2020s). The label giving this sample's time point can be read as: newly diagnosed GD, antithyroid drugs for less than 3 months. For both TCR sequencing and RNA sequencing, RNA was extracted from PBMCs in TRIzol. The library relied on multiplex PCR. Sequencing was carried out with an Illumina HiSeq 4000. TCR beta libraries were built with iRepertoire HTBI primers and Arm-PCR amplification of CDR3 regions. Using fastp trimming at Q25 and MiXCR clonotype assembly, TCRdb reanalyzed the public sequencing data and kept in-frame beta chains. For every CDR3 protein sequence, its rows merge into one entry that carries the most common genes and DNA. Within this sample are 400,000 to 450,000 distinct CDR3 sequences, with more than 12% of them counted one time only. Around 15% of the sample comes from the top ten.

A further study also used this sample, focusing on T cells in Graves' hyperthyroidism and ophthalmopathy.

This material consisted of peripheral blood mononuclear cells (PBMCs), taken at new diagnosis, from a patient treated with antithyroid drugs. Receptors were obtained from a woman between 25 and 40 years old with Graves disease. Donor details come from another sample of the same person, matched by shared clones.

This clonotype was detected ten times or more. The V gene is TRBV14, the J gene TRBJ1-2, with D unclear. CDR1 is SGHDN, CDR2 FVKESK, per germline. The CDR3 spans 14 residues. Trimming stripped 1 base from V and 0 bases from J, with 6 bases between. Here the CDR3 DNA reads TGTGCCAGCAGCCAAGGGGTCGCTAACTATGGCTACACCTTC. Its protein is CASSQGVANYGYTF. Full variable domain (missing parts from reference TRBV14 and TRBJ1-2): EAGVTQFPSHSVIEKGQTVTLRCDPISGHDNLYWYRRVMGKEIKFLLHFVKESKQDESGMPNNRFLAERTGGTYSTLKVQPAELEDSGVYFCASSQGVANYGYTFGSGTRLTVV.

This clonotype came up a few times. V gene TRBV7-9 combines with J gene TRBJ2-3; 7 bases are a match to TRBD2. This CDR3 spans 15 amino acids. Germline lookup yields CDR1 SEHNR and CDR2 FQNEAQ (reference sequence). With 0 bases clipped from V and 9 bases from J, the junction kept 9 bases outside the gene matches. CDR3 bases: TGTGCCAGCAGCTTAGCTGGGGCTAGCGGAGTCACGCAGTATTTT. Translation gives CASSLAGASGVTQYF.

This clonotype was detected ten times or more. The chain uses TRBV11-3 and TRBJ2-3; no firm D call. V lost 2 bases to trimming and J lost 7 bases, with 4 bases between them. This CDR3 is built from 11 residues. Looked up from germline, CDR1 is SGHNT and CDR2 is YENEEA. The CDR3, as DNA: TGTGCCAGCAGCTTACTCCATACGCAGTATTTT. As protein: CASSLLHTQYF.

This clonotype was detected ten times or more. In nucleotides, the CDR3 is TGTGCCAGCAGTTACGGGGCTAGCGCACGGTACGAGCAGTACTTC. Amino acid sequence: CASSYGASARYEQYF. The chain recombines TRBV6-5 with TRBJ2-7; D possibly corresponds to TRBD2 (6 bases). Germline V gene sequence: CDR1 MNHEY, CDR2 SVGAGI. Deletions cut 2 bases from V and 4 bases from J, with 15 bases between. There are 15 residues in the CDR3.

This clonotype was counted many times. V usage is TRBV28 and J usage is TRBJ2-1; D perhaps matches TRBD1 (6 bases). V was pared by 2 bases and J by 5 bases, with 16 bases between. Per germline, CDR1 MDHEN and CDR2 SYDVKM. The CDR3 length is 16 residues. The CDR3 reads CASSLGFGGADNEQFF. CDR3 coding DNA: TGTGCCAGCAGTTTAGGCTTTGGGGGCGCGGACAATGAGCAGTTCTTC.

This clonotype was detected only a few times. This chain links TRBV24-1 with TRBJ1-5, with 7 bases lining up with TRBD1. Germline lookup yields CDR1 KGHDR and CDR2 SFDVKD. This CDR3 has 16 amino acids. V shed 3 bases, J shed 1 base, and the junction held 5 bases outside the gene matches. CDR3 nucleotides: TGTGCCACCAGTGATCCTGACAGGGACAGCAATCAGCCCCAGCATTTT. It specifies CATSDPDRDSNQPQHF.

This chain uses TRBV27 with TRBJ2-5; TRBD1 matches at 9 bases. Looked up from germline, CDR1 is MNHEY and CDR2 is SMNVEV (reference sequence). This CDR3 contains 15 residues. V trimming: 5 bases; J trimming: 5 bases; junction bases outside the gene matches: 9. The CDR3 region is CASSPGQGLVETQYF. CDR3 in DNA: TGTGCCAGCAGTCCCGGACAGGGGTTGGTGGAGACCCAGTACTTC.